The clone carrying this T cell receptor (beta chain) was counted only a few times. These data originate in a study of T cells in Graves' hyperthyroidism and ophthalmopathy. Study context: Peripheral blood draws took place at initial diagnosis, ahead of any treatment.

The investigators amplified TCR beta CDR3 regions from RNA transcripts. The HTBI set primed first-round TCR CDR3 RT-PCR. One entry per CDR3 protein, called by TCRdb with MiXCR from the multiplex PCR reads. This sample carries about 380,000 distinct CDR3 sequences, around 18% of them seen once, and the ten largest clones take 40%. In germline, CDR1 is MNHEY, CDR2 SVGEGT. CDR3 size: 14 residues. V lost 2 bases to trimming and J lost 3 bases, with 7 bases between them. The chain couples TRBV6-2 or TRBV6-3 to TRBJ1-4, with D hard to call. The TCR was taken from a man younger than 35 with Graves' ophthalmopathy. Sequencing used blood. The CDR3 here is CASSYRTANEKLFF. As DNA, the CDR3 is TGTGCCAGCAGTTACAGAACCGCTAATGAAAAACTGTTTTTT.